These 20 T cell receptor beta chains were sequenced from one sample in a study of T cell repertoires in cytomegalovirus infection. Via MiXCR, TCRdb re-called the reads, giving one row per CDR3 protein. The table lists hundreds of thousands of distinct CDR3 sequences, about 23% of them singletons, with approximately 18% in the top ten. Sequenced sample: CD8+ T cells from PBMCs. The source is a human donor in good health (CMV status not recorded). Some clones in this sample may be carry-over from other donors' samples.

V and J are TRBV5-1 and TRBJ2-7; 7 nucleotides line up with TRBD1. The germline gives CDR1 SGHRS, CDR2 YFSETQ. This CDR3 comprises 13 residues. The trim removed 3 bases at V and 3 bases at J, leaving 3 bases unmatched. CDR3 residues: CASSSGDSYEQYF. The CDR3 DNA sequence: TGCGCCAGCAGCTCCGGGGACAGCTACGAGCAGTACTTC.

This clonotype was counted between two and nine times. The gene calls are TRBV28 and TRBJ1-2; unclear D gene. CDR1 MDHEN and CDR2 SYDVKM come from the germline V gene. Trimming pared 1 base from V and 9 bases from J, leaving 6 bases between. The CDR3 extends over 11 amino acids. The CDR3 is CASSLSDSYTF. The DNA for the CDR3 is TGTGCCAGCAGTTTATCCGACAGCTACACCTTC.

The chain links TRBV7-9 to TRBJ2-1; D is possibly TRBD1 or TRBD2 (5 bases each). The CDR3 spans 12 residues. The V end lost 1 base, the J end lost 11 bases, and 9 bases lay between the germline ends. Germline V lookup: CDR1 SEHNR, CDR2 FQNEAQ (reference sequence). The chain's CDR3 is CASSLDPGQQFF. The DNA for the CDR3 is TGTGCCAGCAGCTTAGATCCGGGACAGCAGTTCTTC.

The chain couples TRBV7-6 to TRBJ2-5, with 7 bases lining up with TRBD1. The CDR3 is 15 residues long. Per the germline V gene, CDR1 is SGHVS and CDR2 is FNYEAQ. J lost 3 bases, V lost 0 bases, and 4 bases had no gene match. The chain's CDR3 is CASSLAWGQKETQYF. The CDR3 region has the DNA TGTGCCAGCAGCTTAGCGTGGGGACAGAAAGAGACCCAGTACTTC.

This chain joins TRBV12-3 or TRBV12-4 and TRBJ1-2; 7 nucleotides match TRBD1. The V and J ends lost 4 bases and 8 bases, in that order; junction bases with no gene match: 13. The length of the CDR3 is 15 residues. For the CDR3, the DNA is TGTGCCAGCAGTTCACGAGGACAGGCGGCCGGGGGCTACACCTTC. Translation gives CASSSRGQAAGGYTF.

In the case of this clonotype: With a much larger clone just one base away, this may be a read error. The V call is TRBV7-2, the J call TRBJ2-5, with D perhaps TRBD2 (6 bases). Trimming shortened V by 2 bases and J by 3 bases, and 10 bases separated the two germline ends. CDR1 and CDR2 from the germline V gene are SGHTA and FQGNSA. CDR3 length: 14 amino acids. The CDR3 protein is CTSSLTTGEETQYF. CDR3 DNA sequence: TGTACCAGCAGCTTAACCACGGGGGAAGAGACCCAGTACTTC. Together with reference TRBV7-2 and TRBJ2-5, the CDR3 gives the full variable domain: GAGVSQSPSNKVTEKGKDVELRCDPISGHTALYWYRQSLGQGLEFLIYFQGNSAPDKSGLPSDRFSAERTGGSVSTLTIQRTQQEDSAVYLCTSSLTTGEETQYFGPGTRLLVL.

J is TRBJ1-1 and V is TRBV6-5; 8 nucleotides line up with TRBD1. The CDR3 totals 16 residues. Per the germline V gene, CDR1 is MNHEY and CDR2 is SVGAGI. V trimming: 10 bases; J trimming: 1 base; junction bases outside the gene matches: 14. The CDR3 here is CATLTGQGLPNTEAFF. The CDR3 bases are TGTGCCACCCTTACCGGACAGGGTCTTCCGAACACTGAAGCTTTCTTT.

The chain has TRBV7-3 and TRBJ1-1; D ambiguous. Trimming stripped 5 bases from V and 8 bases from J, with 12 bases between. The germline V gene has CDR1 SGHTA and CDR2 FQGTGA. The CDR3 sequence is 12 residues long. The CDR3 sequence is CASSPPDGEAFF. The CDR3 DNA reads TGTGCCAGCAGCCCCCCCGACGGGGAAGCTTTCTTT.

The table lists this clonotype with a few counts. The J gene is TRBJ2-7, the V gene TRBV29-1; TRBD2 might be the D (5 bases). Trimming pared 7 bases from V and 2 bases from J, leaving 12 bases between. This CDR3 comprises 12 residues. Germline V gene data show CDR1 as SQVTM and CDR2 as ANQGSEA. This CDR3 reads CSAAGSTYEQYF. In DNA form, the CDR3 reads TGCAGCGCCGCTGGGAGTACCTACGAGCAGTACTTC.

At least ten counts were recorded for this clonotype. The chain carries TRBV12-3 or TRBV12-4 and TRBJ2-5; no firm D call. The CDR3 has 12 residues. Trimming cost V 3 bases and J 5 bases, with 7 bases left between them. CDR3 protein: CASSFPRETQYF. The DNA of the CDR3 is TGTGCCAGCAGTTTTCCCCGCGAGACCCAGTACTTC.

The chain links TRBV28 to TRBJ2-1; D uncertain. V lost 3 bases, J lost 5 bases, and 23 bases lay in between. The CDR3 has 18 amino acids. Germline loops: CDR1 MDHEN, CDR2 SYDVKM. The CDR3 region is CASSFWGFELARDNEQFF. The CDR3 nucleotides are TGTGCCAGCAGTTTTTGGGGATTTGAATTGGCAAGAGACAATGAGCAGTTCTTC.

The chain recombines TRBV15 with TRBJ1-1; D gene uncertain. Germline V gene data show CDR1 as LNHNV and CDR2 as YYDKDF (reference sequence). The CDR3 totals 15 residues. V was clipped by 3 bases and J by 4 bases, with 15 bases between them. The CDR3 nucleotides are TGTGCCACCAGCAGGACCCCCGAGGGCGGCACTGAAGCTTTCTTT. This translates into CATSRTPEGGTEAFF.

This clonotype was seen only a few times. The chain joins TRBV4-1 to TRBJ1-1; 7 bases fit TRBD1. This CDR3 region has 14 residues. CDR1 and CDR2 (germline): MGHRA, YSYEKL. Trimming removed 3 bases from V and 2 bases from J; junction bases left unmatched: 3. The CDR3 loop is CASSHHRGNTEAFF. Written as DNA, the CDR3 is TGCGCCAGCAGCCATCACAGGGGAAACACTGAAGCTTTCTTT.

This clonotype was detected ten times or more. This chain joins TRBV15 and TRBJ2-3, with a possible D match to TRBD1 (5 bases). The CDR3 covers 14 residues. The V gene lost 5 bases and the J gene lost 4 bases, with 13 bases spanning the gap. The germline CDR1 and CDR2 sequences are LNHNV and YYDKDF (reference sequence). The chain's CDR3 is CATSPVRGSDTQYF. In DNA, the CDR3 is TGTGCCACCAGCCCAGTTAGGGGATCAGATACGCAGTATTTT.

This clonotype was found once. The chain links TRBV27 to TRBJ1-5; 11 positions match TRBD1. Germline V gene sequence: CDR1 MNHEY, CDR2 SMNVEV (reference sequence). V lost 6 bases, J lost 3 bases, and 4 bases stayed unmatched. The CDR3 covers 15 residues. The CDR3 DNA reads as TGTGCCAGCAGAACCGGACAGGGGGCCAATCAGCCCCAGCATTTT. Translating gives CASRTGQGANQPQHF.

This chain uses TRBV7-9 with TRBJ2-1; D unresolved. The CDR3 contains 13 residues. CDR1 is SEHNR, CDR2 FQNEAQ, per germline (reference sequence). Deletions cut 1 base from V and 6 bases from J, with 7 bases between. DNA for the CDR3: TGTGCCAGCAGCTTAGTCAGCAGCAATGAGCAGTTCTTC. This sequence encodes CASSLVSSNEQFF.

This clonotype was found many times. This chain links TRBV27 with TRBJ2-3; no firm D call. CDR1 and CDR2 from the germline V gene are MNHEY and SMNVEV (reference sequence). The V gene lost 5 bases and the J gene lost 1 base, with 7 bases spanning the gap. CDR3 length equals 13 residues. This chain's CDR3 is CASSAVRTDTQYF. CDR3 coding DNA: TGTGCCAGCAGTGCGGTCCGCACAGATACGCAGTATTTT.

CDR3 region: CAGSRGTPHNEQFF. The CDR3 region has the DNA TGTGCCGGATCTAGGGGGACTCCCCACAATGAGCAGTTCTTC. This rearrangement joins TRBV12-3 or TRBV12-4 to TRBJ2-1; perhaps D is TRBD1 or TRBD2 (6 bases each). V was shortened by 11 bases and J by 5 bases, with 19 bases between the two germline ends. The CDR3 spans 14 residues.

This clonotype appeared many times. Here the CDR3 DNA reads TGTGCCAGCAACGGGGACCAGGGGGAGACCCAGTACTTC. Encoded protein: CASNGDQGETQYF. The chain has TRBV9 and TRBJ2-5; possible D gene TRBD1, 6 bases. V was trimmed by 6 bases and J by 5 bases, leaving 14 bases between them. The length of the CDR3 is 13 residues. The germline V gene has CDR1 SGDLS and CDR2 YYNGEE.

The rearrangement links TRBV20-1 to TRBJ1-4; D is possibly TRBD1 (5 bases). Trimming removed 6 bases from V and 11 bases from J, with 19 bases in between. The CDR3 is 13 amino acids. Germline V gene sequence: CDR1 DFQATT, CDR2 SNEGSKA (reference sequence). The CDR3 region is CSAQDEGSPKLFF. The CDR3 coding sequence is TGCAGTGCCCAGGACGAGGGGAGTCCCAAACTGTTTTTT.